This is a list of T cell receptor beta chains from one sample in a study of blood T cells in healthy people across ages. TCRdb fed the 5' RACE reads into MiXCR, producing one record per CDR3 protein. The profile shows more than 1,000,000 distinct CDR3 sequences, approximately 26% of them singletons. The data were also submitted as part of a second study, on T cells of mothers and their children.

Sequencing input: blood. The source of these receptors is a girl aged 2 to 10 in good health. Each CDR3 is given with its conserved first and last residue. Each record gives: V gene, clone size, D gene, J gene, CDR3 protein, CDR3 DNA. A D gene is named only where the DNA matches it firmly. Size values are once, few and many counts, or a class for expanded clones, and some rows have none.

>TRBV24-1|.|.|TRBJ2-5
CATSDPRQVQETQYF
TGTGCCACCAGTGATCCGCGGCAGGTTCAAGAGACCCAGTACTTC
>TRBV12-3/TRBV12-4|.|.|TRBJ1-6
CASSFPDLNSPLHF
TGTGCCAGCAGTTTTCCGGACCTGAATTCACCCCTCCACTTT
>TRBV12-3/TRBV12-4|.|TRBD2|TRBJ2-1
CASSLSGRHNEQFF
TGTGCCAGCAGTCTCAGCGGGAGACACAATGAGCAGTTCTTC
>TRBV12-3/TRBV12-4|.|.|TRBJ2-7
CASSFGREDEQYF
TGTGCCAGCAGTTTCGGTAGGGAGGACGAGCAGTACTTC
>TRBV7-9|few|.|TRBJ1-1
CASGISDPNTEAFF
TGTGCCAGCGGCATCTCGGATCCTAACACTGAAGCTTTCTTT
>TRBV29-1|few|.|TRBJ2-3
CSVGTGWRPDTQYF
TGCAGCGTTGGCACAGGGTGGCGCCCGGATACGCAGTATTTT
>TRBV20-1|few|TRBD2|TRBJ2-5
CSAPLAGPQETQYF
TGCAGTGCCCCCCTAGCGGGGCCCCAAGAGACCCAGTACTTC
>TRBV6-2/TRBV6-3|few|.|TRBJ2-7
CASSLRGIEQYF
TGTGCCAGCAGCCTCAGGGGAATCGAGCAGTACTTC
>TRBV3-1|few|.|TRBJ1-2
CASSQALYGYTF
TGTGCCAGCAGCCAGGCCCTCTATGGCTACACCTTC
>TRBV4-1|few|.|TRBJ2-3
CASNEVATDTQYF
TGCGCCAGCAACGAGGTAGCCACAGATACGCAGTATTTT
>TRBV12-3/TRBV12-4|few|TRBD2|TRBJ2-3
CASSDLAVPDTQYF
TGTGCCAGCAGTGACCTAGCGGTTCCAGATACGCAGTATTTT
>TRBV11-2|.|TRBD1|TRBJ2-2
CASSFLTGSTGELFF
TGTGCCAGCAGCTTCTTGACAGGGAGCACCGGGGAGCTGTTTTTT
>TRBV6-6|.|.|TRBJ1-5
CASSYGADQPQHF
TGTGCCAGCAGTTACGGGGCTGATCAGCCCCAGCATTTT
>TRBV13|.|.|TRBJ2-5
CAGSLGSRDFQETQYF
TGTGCCGGCAGCTTAGGTTCCAGAGACTTCCAAGAGACCCAGTACTTC
>TRBV4-1|few|.|TRBJ2-7
CASSLEGIGYEQYF
TGCGCCAGCAGCCTCGAGGGGATTGGCTACGAGCAGTACTTC
>TRBV27|.|.|TRBJ1-6
CASSFRRNDNSPLHF
TGTGCCAGCAGTTTCCGACGGAATGACAATTCACCCCTCCACTTT
>TRBV6-1|.|.|TRBJ2-3
CASTQDPEGADTQYF
TGTGCCAGCACCCAAGACCCCGAGGGGGCAGATACGCAGTATTTT
>TRBV27|.|TRBD1|TRBJ1-1
CASRGDSPEAFF
TGTGCCAGCAGGGGGGACAGCCCAGAAGCTTTCTTT
>TRBV12-3/TRBV12-4|.|.|TRBJ1-1
CASSLTSAAEAFF
TGTGCCAGCAGTTTAACCTCGGCCGCAGAAGCTTTCTTT
>TRBV29-1|.|.|TRBJ2-7
CSVVLAWGDYEQYF
TGCAGCGTTGTACTGGCCTGGGGAGACTACGAGCAGTACTTC
>TRBV29-1|.|.|TRBJ1-1
CSVDFVNTEAFF
TGCAGCGTTGATTTTGTGAACACTGAAGCTTTCTTT
>TRBV29-1|.|.|TRBJ1-1
CSVEVRQPTTAETEAFF
TGCAGCGTTGAAGTGAGACAGCCGACTACCGCAGAAACTGAAGCTTTCTTT
>TRBV29-1|.|.|TRBJ1-4
CSVVGQLNEKLFF
TGCAGCGTCGTAGGACAGCTTAATGAAAAACTGTTTTTT
>TRBV29-1|few|.|TRBJ2-3
CSVGSLGDTQYF
TGCAGCGTCGGCTCCTTGGGAGATACGCAGTATTTT
>TRBV24-1|few|.|TRBJ2-3
CATSASYADTQYF
TGTGCCACCAGTGCTTCGTATGCAGATACGCAGTATTTT
>TRBV11-2|.|TRBD1|TRBJ1-1
CASIRAGGTEAFF
TGTGCCAGCATCCGCGCAGGGGGCACTGAAGCTTTCTTT
>TRBV12-3/TRBV12-4|.|.|TRBJ1-4
CASSLETGSREKLFF
TGTGCCAGCAGTTTAGAGACAGGCTCGAGGGAAAAACTGTTTTTT
>TRBV7-2|.|.|TRBJ2-6
CASSLAGQNAGANVLTF
TGTGCCAGCAGCTTAGCGGGCCAGAACGCTGGGGCCAACGTCCTGACTTTC
>TRBV12-3/TRBV12-4|.|TRBD2|TRBJ2-1
CASSPGGRRHKKFF
TGTGCCAGCAGTCCAGGCGGGAGGAGACATAAGAAGTTCTTC
>TRBV27|few|TRBD1|TRBJ1-2
CASSSGTGAYYGYTF
TGTGCCAGCAGTAGTGGGACAGGGGCCTACTATGGCTACACCTTC
>TRBV29-1|many|.|TRBJ1-1
CSVERLTEAFF
TGCAGCGTTGAGAGACTTACTGAAGCTTTCTTT
>TRBV3-1|.|.|TRBJ2-7
CASSRYLISSYEQYF
TGTGCCAGCAGCCGGTACCTTATCAGCTCCTACGAGCAGTACTTC
>TRBV25-1|.|.|TRBJ1-3
CASSEPTPGNTIYF
TGTGCCAGCAGTGAACCCACACCTGGAAACACCATATATTTT
>TRBV28|.|.|TRBJ2-7
CASSSSGLAAAYEQYF
TGTGCCAGCAGTTCATCTGGTTTAGCGGCCGCCTACGAGCAGTACTTC
>TRBV11-2|.|.|TRBJ2-7
CASSPRGRDPEQYF
TGCGCCAGCAGCCCCCGGGGCAGAGACCCCGAGCAGTACTTC
>TRBV6-1|.|.|TRBJ1-4
CASTPNRDWLNEKLFF
TGTGCCAGCACGCCTAACCGGGACTGGCTTAATGAAAAACTGTTTTTT
>TRBV7-6|.|.|TRBJ2-1
CASSLALNYNEQFF
TGTGCCAGCAGCTTAGCGCTCAACTACAATGAGCAGTTCTTC
>TRBV12-3/TRBV12-4|.|TRBD1|TRBJ2-7
CASSSDRVGGEQYF
TGTGCCAGCAGCTCGGACAGGGTCGGGGGCGAGCAGTACTTC
>TRBV21-1|many|.|TRBJ2-3
CASSRAADTQYF
TGTGCCAGCAGCAGGGCGGCAGATACGCAGTATTTT
>TRBV12-3/TRBV12-4|.|.|TRBJ2-5
CASGNRRQETQYF
TGTGCCAGCGGGAACAGGCGACAAGAGACCCAGTACTTC
>TRBV6-2/TRBV6-3|few|.|TRBJ2-1
CASSLYYRDEQFF
TGTGCCAGCAGTCTATACTACAGGGATGAGCAGTTCTTC